The 23 T cell receptor beta chains below all came from one sample that was sequenced in a study of identical twins. TCRdb reanalysed the 5' RACE reads using MiXCR and keeps one entry per CDR3 protein. The repertoire includes 690,000 or so distinct CDR3 sequences, over 8.5% of them detected once, and approximately 0.96% sits in the top ten. These same records also appear under a second study, on yellow fever vaccine responses in identical twins.

The sequenced material came from PBMCs. These receptor sequences come from a woman younger than 35 in good health.

This clonotype has more than one count but fewer than ten. The gene calls are TRBV20-1 and TRBJ2-1, with TRBD2 as a possible D gene (6 bases). Germline lookup yields CDR1 DFQATT and CDR2 SNEGSKA (reference sequence). The CDR3 contains 20 residues. V shed 2 bases and J shed 8 bases, with 34 bases lying between them. The CDR3 sequence: CSARSIKPGLLQLSLHEQFF. The CDR3 DNA sequence: TGCAGTGCTAGATCAATAAAACCGGGACTCCTACAACTTTCCCTACATGAGCAGTTCTTC.

The chain couples TRBV2 to TRBJ1-6, with D possibly being TRBD1 (6 bases). The ends were cut back, 8 bases at V and 0 bases at J, with 35 bases in the middle. Germline V CDR1 and CDR2: SNHLY, FYNNEI. The CDR3 spans 23 residues. The CDR3 DNA is TGTGCCAGCCGTGGGGCATCTACGCCTAAGGGGGGTGTTGCTAGCTCCTATAATTCACCCCTCCACTTT. Translation gives CASRGASTPKGGVASSYNSPLHF.

This clonotype was observed at least ten times. The genes are TRBV7-3 and TRBJ2-7, with D maybe TRBD2 (5 bases). The V end lost 2 bases, the J end lost 4 bases, and 9 bases lay between the germline ends. The CDR3 covers 13 residues. Germline-derived CDR1 and CDR2 are SGHTA and FQGTGA. The CDR3 bases are TGTGCCAGCAGCTTATATCGAGGGTACGAGCAGTACTTC. Translation: CASSLYRGYEQYF. The full variable domain, completed using reference TRBV7-3 and TRBJ2-7, is GAGVSQTPSNKVTEKGKYVELRCDPISGHTALYWYRQSLGQGPEFLIYFQGTGAADDSGLPNDRFFAVRPEGSVSTLKIQRTERGDSAVYLCASSLYRGYEQYFGPGTRLTVT.

The chain uses TRBV12-3 or TRBV12-4 and TRBJ2-1, with D possibly matching TRBD2 (5 bases). V lost 6 bases, J lost 8 bases, and 23 bases lay in between. The CDR3 loop spans 16 amino acids. CDR3 sequence: CASSPSFGGLVDEQFF. In DNA, the CDR3 is TGTGCCAGCAGCCCAAGCTTTGGAGGCTTGGTAGATGAGCAGTTCTTC.

This clonotype was seen many times. CDR3 in amino acids: CAITDDGVGTEAFF. The CDR3 bases are TGTGCCATCACCGATGACGGAGTGGGCACTGAAGCTTTCTTT. The rearrangement uses TRBV10-3 and TRBJ1-1, with D unresolved. The CDR3 totals 14 residues. Germline CDR1 and CDR2: ENHRY and SYGVKD. Trimming removed 7 bases at V and 4 bases at J, with 16 bases between.

This chain joins TRBV20-1 and TRBJ1-2; 11 bases align to TRBD1. This CDR3 has 14 residues. Germline loops: CDR1 DFQATT, CDR2 SNEGSKA (reference sequence). V lost 6 bases to trimming and J lost 7 bases; unmatched junction nucleotides: 10. As DNA, the CDR3 is TGCAGTGCCCCGGGACAGGGGGGTCAGGGTGGCTACACCTTC. It translates to CSAPGQGGQGGYTF.

A few counts support this clonotype. The rearrangement joins TRBV6-5 to TRBJ2-1, with a possible D match to TRBD1 (6 bases). Trimming left V 2 bases short and J 3 bases short, with 8 bases between. The CDR3 is 14 amino acids. CDR1 is MNHEY, CDR2 SVGAGI, per germline. The CDR3 is CASSYLDSYNEQFF. In DNA, the CDR3 is TGTGCCAGCAGTTACCTGGACAGCTACAATGAGCAGTTCTTC.

The CDR3 nucleotides are TGTGCCAGCAGCCCCTTTCTAGCGGGGATCGCCTACAATGAGCAGTTCTTC. Encoded protein: CASSPFLAGIAYNEQFF. V usage is TRBV4-2 and J usage is TRBJ2-1, with 9 nucleotides matching TRBD2. The CDR3 covers 17 residues. V lost 4 bases, J lost 2 bases, and 9 bases stayed unmatched. Germline values: CDR1 LGHNA, CDR2 YNFKEQ.

This clonotype showed up just a few times. The chain recombines TRBV7-9 with TRBJ2-7; perhaps D is TRBD1 or TRBD2 (5 bases each). The CDR3 has 15 amino acids. V lost 5 bases and J lost 2, with 16 bases in between. Germline loops: CDR1 SEHNR, CDR2 FQNEAQ (reference sequence). The CDR3 region has the DNA TGTGCCAGCAGCATAACCCTCGGGACCACCTACGAGCAGTACTTC. Its translation: CASSITLGTTYEQYF.

The chain uses TRBV15 and TRBJ1-4; D may be TRBD1 (5 bases). Germline V gene sequence: CDR1 LNHNV, CDR2 YYDKDF (reference sequence). This CDR3 is built from 15 residues. V gave up 8 bases and J gave up 5 bases, with 18 bases separating them. This chain's CDR3 is CATGHRGLGNEKLFF. CDR3 DNA: TGTGCCACCGGCCATCGGGGGTTAGGGAATGAAAAACTGTTTTTT.

This clonotype has just a few counts. This sequence joins TRBV3-1 and TRBJ2-7; 7 bases map to TRBD2. The CDR3 has 16 amino acids. Germline CDR1 and CDR2: LGHDT and YNNKEL (reference sequence). Losses at the gene ends were 0 bases for V and 2 bases for J; bases not matched to a gene: 7. Here the CDR3 DNA reads TGTGCCAGCAGCCAAGATCTTGCGGGAGTCCCCTACGAGCAGTACTTC. Its translation: CASSQDLAGVPYEQYF.

This clonotype was detected many times. DNA for the CDR3: TGTGCCAGCCTAGCCCGGGCCTACAATGAGCAGTTCTTC. This sequence encodes CASLARAYNEQFF. The chain joins TRBV6-2 or TRBV6-3 to TRBJ2-1; maybe TRBD2 (5 bases). Germline lookup yields CDR1 MNHEY and CDR2 SVGEGT. V shed 8 bases and J shed 2 bases, with 10 bases lying between them. The CDR3 runs 13 residues.

This clonotype showed up just a few times. V and J are TRBV7-2 and TRBJ2-4; 7 bases are a match to TRBD2. The CDR3 runs to 16 residues. The germline CDR1 and CDR2 sequences are SGHTA and FQGNSA. J was trimmed by 0 bases and V by 4 bases; bases with no gene match: 6. CDR3 DNA: TGTGCCAGCAGCTCGACTAGCCCACTAGCCAAAAACATTCAGTACTTC. Its translation: CASSSTSPLAKNIQYF.

The table lists this clonotype with a few counts. The chain uses TRBV4-1 and TRBJ2-6; 8 bases are a match to TRBD1. The CDR3 loop spans 22 amino acids. V shed 4 bases and J 0 bases; nucleotides not matched to a gene: 20. Germline assignment: CDR1 MGHRA and CDR2 YSYEKL. DNA of the CDR3: TGCGCCAGCAGCCCCCGTCCTTGGACAGGGTCCAAAGTAGCCTCTGGGGCCAACGTCCTGACTTTC. Its translation: CASSPRPWTGSKVASGANVLTF.

This clonotype was counted only a few times. The chain joins TRBV20-1 to TRBJ2-7, with D possibly TRBD2 on 5 matching bases. The germline CDR1 and CDR2 sequences are DFQATT and SNEGSKA (reference sequence). This CDR3 region has 13 residues. V was cut by 2 bases and J by 6 bases, with 14 bases left in between. In nucleotides, the CDR3 is TGCAGTGCTAGACCTACTAGTCCTGGCGAGCAGTACTTC. It codes for CSARPTSPGEQYF.

This clonotype was counted at least ten times. The chain has TRBV29-1 and TRBJ2-7; tentative D call: TRBD1 (6 bases). V was clipped by 6 bases and J by 2 bases, with 14 bases between them. This CDR3 is 13 amino acids long. From germline, CDR1 is SQVTM and CDR2 ANQGSEA. The CDR3 is CSVMTGSPYEQYF. CDR3 sequence (DNA): TGCAGCGTGATGACAGGTAGTCCCTACGAGCAGTACTTC.

This chain connects TRBV2 to TRBJ2-7; weak D call: TRBD2 (6 bases). The CDR3 totals 14 residues. V was cut by 7 bases and J by 4 bases, with 17 bases left in between. From germline, CDR1 is SNHLY and CDR2 FYNNEI. The CDR3 is CASTNQGLSYEQYF. The DNA of the CDR3 is TGTGCCAGCACCAATCAAGGACTATCTTACGAGCAGTACTTC.

This clonotype was observed a handful of times. This rearrangement joins TRBV7-8 to TRBJ1-3, with a weak D call TRBD1 (5 bases). The CDR3 totals 16 residues. Germline CDR1 SGHVS, CDR2 FQNEAQ. With 4 bases removed from V and 1 base from J, the gap between germline ends came to 14 bases. The CDR3 reads CASSSGPPGSGNTIYF. CDR3 nucleotide sequence: TGTGCCAGCAGCTCGGGCCCACCAGGGTCTGGAAACACCATATATTTT.

This clonotype was counted between two and nine times. CDR3 in DNA: TGTGGGGTTACTAACCATGAGGATGAGCAGTTCTTC. Translating it yields CGVTNHEDEQFF. The chain recombines TRBV19 with TRBJ2-1; D is ambiguous. This CDR3 region has 12 residues. Germline CDR1 is LNHDA and CDR2 is SQIVND (reference sequence).

This clonotype was recorded many times. The chain recombines TRBV5-5 with TRBJ2-2; 8 positions match TRBD2. The CDR3 has 17 residues. CDR1 and CDR2 from the germline V gene are SGHKS and YYEKEE (reference sequence). Losses at the gene ends were 0 bases for V and 4 bases for J; bases not matched to a gene: 8. CDR3 amino acids: CASSLASGLASTGELFF. Written as DNA, the CDR3 is TGTGCCAGCAGCTTGGCCTCAGGACTAGCTAGCACCGGGGAGCTGTTTTTT.

The V call is TRBV5-1, the J call TRBJ2-7; D gene unclear. The CDR3 extends over 14 amino acids. Per germline, CDR1 SGHRS and CDR2 YFSETQ. V lost 4 bases, J lost 5 bases, and 16 bases lay in between. The CDR3 spells CASSPSLQGNEQYF. The CDR3 region has the DNA TGCGCCAGCAGCCCAAGCTTGCAAGGGAACGAGCAGTACTTC.

Points on this clonotype: A junction end diverges from the germline sequence, so it may reflect a read error. The chain carries TRBV7-9 and TRBJ2-3, with TRBD1 matching over 8 bases. In germline, CDR1 is SEHNR, CDR2 FQNEAQ (reference sequence). This CDR3 spans 15 amino acids. The CDR3 DNA reads as TGTGCCAGCAGCTTAGGCTCAGGGGGCGCAGATACGCACTATTTT. Amino acid sequence: CASSLGSGGADTHYF.

The chain is built from TRBV25-1 and TRBJ1-2; tentative D call: TRBD1 (5 bases). The CDR3 extends over 15 amino acids. Trimming shortened V by 2 bases and J by 4 bases, and 14 bases separated the two germline ends. Germline V gene lookup returns CDR1 MGHDK and CDR2 SYGVNS. The CDR3: CASSEDSSPVYGYTF. For the CDR3, the DNA is TGTGCCAGCAGTGAAGACAGTTCGCCGGTCTATGGCTACACCTTC.